The next 14 T cell receptor beta chains were all read from a single sample in a study of T cell changes during pregnancy in multiple sclerosis. Sequenced by immunoSEQ multiplex PCR; TCRdb stores in-frame clones only, minus some. The sample has around 100,000 clones; approximately 90% are singletons. The material sequenced was peripheral blood, taken after pregnancy. Receptors were obtained from a female donor with multiple sclerosis, enrolled in a pregnancy study.

This rearrangement joins TRBV28 to TRBJ1-1; 7 bases line up with TRBD1. The CDR3 has 13 residues. CDR1 and CDR2 from the germline V gene are MDHEN and SYDVKM. The trim removed 3 bases at V and 8 bases at J, leaving 6 bases unmatched. CDR3 region: CASSLTGLIEAFF. DNA for the CDR3: TGTGCCAGCAGTTTGACAGGGTTGATAGAAGCTTTCTTT.

This clone showed up many times. V usage is TRBV28 and J usage is TRBJ2-3; D is unclear. The germline V gene has CDR1 MDHEN and CDR2 SYDVKM. This CDR3 contains 13 residues. V dropped 5 bases and J dropped 4 bases, with 10 bases sitting between them. The CDR3 sequence: CASSIPAADTQYF. The CDR3 nucleotides are TGTGCCAGCAGTATTCCCGCGGCAGATACGCAGTATTTT.

The CDR3 is CAISESGGATDTQYF. As DNA, the CDR3 is TGTGCCATCAGTGAGTCCGGCGGGGCCACAGATACGCAGTATTTT. The chain combines TRBV10-3 with TRBJ2-3; TRBD2 might be the D (6 bases). The CDR3 has 15 residues. Germline V gene lookup returns CDR1 ENHRY and CDR2 SYGVKD. Deletions cut 0 bases from V and 2 bases from J, with 9 bases between.

This chain joins TRBV14 and TRBJ1-3; weak D call: TRBD1 (5 bases). Trimming took 3 bases from V and 9 from J, leaving 18 bases between them. Looked up from germline, CDR1 is SGHDN and CDR2 is FVKESK. The CDR3 is 15 amino acids. The CDR3 bases are TGTGCCAGCAGCCAGGACCGGAGGCCCGGGGGCACCATATATTTT. Encoded protein: CASSQDRRPGGTIYF.

Concerning this clone itself: The sample has other DNA sequences that encode this CDR3 too. The V gene is TRBV9, the J gene TRBJ1-1; D is possibly TRBD1 (6 bases). Germline CDR1 reads SGDLS; CDR2 reads YYNGEE. Trimming stripped 0 bases from V and 1 base from J, with 10 bases between. The CDR3 runs to 15 residues. The DNA of the CDR3 is TGTGCCAGCAGCGTAGGAGGCAGGGGGAACACTGAAGCTTTCTTT. Translation gives CASSVGGRGNTEAFF.

The chain links TRBV2 to TRBJ1-3, with TRBD1 as a possible D gene (5 bases). The CDR3 totals 16 residues. The V gene lost 3 bases and the J gene lost 2 bases, with 14 bases spanning the gap. The germline V gene has CDR1 SNHLY and CDR2 FYNNEI. The DNA for the CDR3 is TGTGCCAGCAGTGATGGGGGGGTAGTGGCTGGAAACACCATATATTTT. It translates to CASSDGGVVAGNTIYF.

This chain uses TRBV2 with TRBJ2-7; D might be TRBD2 (7 bases). Trimming took off 1 base at V and 4 bases at J, with 14 bases between the two ends. The CDR3 runs to 15 residues. Germline V gene lookup returns CDR1 SNHLY and CDR2 FYNNEI. Here the CDR3 reads CASSEGLGGGYEQYF. The CDR3, as DNA: TGTGCCAGCAGTGAAGGGTTAGGGGGAGGGTACGAGCAGTACTTC.

This chain links TRBV5-1 with TRBJ2-1; TRBD2 matches at 13 bases. V lost 4 bases to trimming and J lost 8 bases; unmatched junction nucleotides: 6. The CDR3 has 15 residues. Per the germline V gene, CDR1 is SGHRS and CDR2 is YFSETQ. The CDR3 region is CASSPLTSGGHEQFF. CDR3 in DNA: TGCGCCAGCAGCCCCTTGACTAGCGGGGGGCATGAGCAGTTCTTC. Full variable domain (missing parts from reference TRBV5-1 and TRBJ2-1): KAGVTQTPRYLIKTRGQQVTLSCSPISGHRSVSWYQQTPGQGLQFLFEYFSETQRNKGNFPGRFSGRQFSNSRSEMNVSTLELGDSALYLCASSPLTSGGHEQFFGPGTRLTVL.

Comments on this clone: Additional DNA sequences in this sample encode the identical CDR3. This sequence joins TRBV5-4 and TRBJ2-7; no firm D call. The CDR3 has 12 residues. Germline loops: CDR1 SGHNT, CDR2 YYREEE (reference sequence). Between the trimmed V and J ends, which lost 2 bases and 4 bases, there was a span of 7 bases. The DNA of the CDR3 is TGTGCCAGCAGCTTCGGAGCTTACGAGCAGTACTTC. This encodes CASSFGAYEQYF.

The chain has TRBV19 and TRBJ1-5; 7 bases fit TRBD1. V shed 4 bases and J 5 bases; nucleotides not matched to a gene: 11. This CDR3 contains 16 residues. Germline lookup yields CDR1 LNHDA and CDR2 SQIVND (reference sequence). Here the CDR3 DNA reads TGTGCCAGTAGTAGTCGTGGCGGGAGGGGGCATCAGCCCCAGCATTTT. Protein product: CASSSRGGRGHQPQHF.

CDR3 nucleotide sequence: TGTGCCAGCAGCGCTGGACAGGGGGCCTCCTACGAGCAGTACTTC. Translating it yields CASSAGQGASYEQYF. The J gene is TRBJ2-7, the V gene TRBV9; 11 bases align to TRBD1. The trim removed 3 bases at V and 0 bases at J, leaving 2 bases unmatched. The CDR3 consists of 15 residues. In germline, CDR1 is SGDLS, CDR2 YYNGEE.

CDR3 amino acids: CASSQRDTGGEQFF. In DNA form, the CDR3 reads TGTGCCAGCAGCCAGAGGGACACTGGGGGTGAGCAGTTCTTC. The genes are TRBV7-6 and TRBJ2-1, with D tentatively TRBD1 (6 bases). CDR3 length: 14 residues. CDR1 is SGHVS, CDR2 FNYEAQ, per germline. V was trimmed by 5 bases and J by 9 bases, leaving 17 bases between them.

This chain links TRBV6-5 with TRBJ2-1, with TRBD2 as a possible D gene (6 bases). This CDR3 has 14 residues. Germline-derived CDR1 and CDR2 are MNHEY and SVGAGI. V shed 5 bases and J shed 8 bases, with 16 bases lying between them. In DNA form, the CDR3 reads TGTGCCAGCAGTCGGAGGGCCCTGGGCGATGAGCAGTTCTTC. This encodes CASSRRALGDEQFF.

The chain employs TRBV4-1 and TRBJ2-7; D is uncertain. This CDR3 is 11 amino acids long. The V end was cut by 0 bases, the J end by 7 bases, with 4 bases between. From germline, CDR1 is MGHRA and CDR2 YSYEKL. CDR3 region: CASSQEREQYF. The CDR3 DNA follows: TGCGCCAGCAGCCAAGAGAGGGAGCAGTACTTC.